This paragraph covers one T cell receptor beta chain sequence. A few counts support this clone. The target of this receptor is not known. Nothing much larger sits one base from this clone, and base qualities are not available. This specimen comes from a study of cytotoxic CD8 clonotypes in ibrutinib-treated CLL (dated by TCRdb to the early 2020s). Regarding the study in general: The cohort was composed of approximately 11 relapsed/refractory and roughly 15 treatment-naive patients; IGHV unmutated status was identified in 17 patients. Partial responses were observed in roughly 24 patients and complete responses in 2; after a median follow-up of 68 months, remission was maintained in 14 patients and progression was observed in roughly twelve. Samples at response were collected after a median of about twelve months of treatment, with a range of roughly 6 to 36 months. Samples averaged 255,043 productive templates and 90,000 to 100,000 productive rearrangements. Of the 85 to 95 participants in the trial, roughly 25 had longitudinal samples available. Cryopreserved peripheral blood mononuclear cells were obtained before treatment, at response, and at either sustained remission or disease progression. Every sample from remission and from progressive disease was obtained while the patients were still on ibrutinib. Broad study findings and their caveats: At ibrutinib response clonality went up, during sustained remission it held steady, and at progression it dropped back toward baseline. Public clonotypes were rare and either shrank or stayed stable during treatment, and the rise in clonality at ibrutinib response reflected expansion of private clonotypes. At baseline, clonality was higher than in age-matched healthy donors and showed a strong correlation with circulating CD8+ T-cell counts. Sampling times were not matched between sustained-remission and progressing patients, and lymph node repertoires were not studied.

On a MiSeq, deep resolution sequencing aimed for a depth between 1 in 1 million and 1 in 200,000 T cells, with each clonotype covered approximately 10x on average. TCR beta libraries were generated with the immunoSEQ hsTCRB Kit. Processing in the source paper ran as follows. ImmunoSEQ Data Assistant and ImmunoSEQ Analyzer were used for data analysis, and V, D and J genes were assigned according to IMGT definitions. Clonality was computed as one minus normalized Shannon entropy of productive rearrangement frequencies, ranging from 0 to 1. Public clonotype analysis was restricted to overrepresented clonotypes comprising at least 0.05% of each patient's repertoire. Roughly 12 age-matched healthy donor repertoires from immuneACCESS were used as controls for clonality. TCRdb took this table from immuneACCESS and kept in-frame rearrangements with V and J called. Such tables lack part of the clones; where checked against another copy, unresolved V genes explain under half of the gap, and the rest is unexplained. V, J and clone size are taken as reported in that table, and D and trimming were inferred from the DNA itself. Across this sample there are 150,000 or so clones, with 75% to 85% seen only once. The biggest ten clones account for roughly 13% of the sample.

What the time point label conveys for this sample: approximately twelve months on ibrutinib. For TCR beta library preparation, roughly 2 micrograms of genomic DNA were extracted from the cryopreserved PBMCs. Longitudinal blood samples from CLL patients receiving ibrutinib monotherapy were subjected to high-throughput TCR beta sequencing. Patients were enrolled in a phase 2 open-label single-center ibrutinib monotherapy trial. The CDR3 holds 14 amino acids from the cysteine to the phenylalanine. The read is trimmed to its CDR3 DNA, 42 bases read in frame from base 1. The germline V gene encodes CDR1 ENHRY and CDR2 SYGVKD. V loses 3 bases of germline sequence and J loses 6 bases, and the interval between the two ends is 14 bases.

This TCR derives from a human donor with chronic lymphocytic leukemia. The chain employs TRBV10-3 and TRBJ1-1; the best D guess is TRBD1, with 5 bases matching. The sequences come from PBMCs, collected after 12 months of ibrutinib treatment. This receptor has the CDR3 CAISDAGLRAEAFF. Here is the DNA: TGTGCCATCAGTGACGCAGGGCTAAGAGCTGAAGCTTTCTTT.